A single TCR beta chain is shown here with its context. The antigen is undetermined. These data come from a study of T cell responses to AZD1222 COVID-19 vaccine. Whole-study findings and limits: Donors skewed white British and female; clonal diversity was possibly underestimated. Reportedly, nearly half the spike-specific TCRs target unmutated variant regions.

The CDR3 covers 12 residues. CDR1 and CDR2 (germline): GTSNPN, SVGIG (reference sequence). The germline V and J ends were trimmed by 5 bases and 0 bases, with 5 bases remaining between them. The repertoire was sequenced with immunoSEQ multiplex PCR; TCRdb's copy has only in-frame clones and lacks some. The sample yields about 130,000 clones, about nine tenths seen once. V usage is TRBV30 and J usage is TRBJ1-3, with unresolved D. The source material was peripheral blood, sampled 28 days after the second AZD1222 dose. The TCR sequence derives from an adult who received the AZD1222 COVID-19 vaccine. CDR3 bases: TGTGCCTGGGGAAGCTCTGGAAACACCATATATTTT. It encodes CAWGSSGNTIYF.